The 27 T cell receptor beta chains listed next were all sequenced from one sample in a study of cytomegalovirus exposure and HLA in healthy donors. Data came from immunoSEQ multiplex PCR; TCRdb stores just in-frame clones and leaves some out. The data contain roughly 90,000 clones, over 85% of them singletons. The sample consisted of PBMCs. These receptors originate from a woman in her twenties or thirties in good health and CMV-seropositive.

The rearrangement uses TRBV19 and TRBJ2-1, with TRBD2 identical over 9 bases. Germline V gene lookup returns CDR1 LNHDA and CDR2 SQIVND (reference sequence). CDR3 length: 16 amino acids. Germline trimming cut 4 bases from V and 3 bases from J; bases unmatched to any gene: 7. The DNA of the CDR3 is TGTGCCAGTAGTACGGGACTAGCAGACAACTACAATGAGCAGTTCTTC. Protein sequence: CASSTGLADNYNEQFF.

The chain uses TRBV6-6 and TRBJ2-3, with 10 bases aligning to TRBD2. V was clipped by 10 bases and J by 7 bases; unmatched bases: 8. The germline V gene encodes CDR1 MNHNY and CDR2 SVGAGI (reference sequence). The CDR3 totals 13 residues. The CDR3 loop reads CATLSGRSNTQYF. In DNA form, the CDR3 reads TGTGCCACGCTTAGCGGGAGGTCGAATACGCAGTATTTT.

This chain links TRBV20-1 with TRBJ2-7, with a weak D call TRBD1 (6 bases). The CDR3 has 11 amino acids. The germline V gene encodes CDR1 DFQATT and CDR2 SNEGSKA (reference sequence). Trimming pared 4 bases from V and 6 bases from J, leaving 10 bases between. The CDR3 nucleotides are TGCAGTGCTACTCCAGGGGTCGAGCAGTACTTC. It codes for CSATPGVEQYF.

This chain connects TRBV6-5 to TRBJ2-5; 7 nucleotides line up with TRBD1. Germline CDR1 MNHEY, CDR2 SVGAGI. The CDR3 loop spans 16 amino acids. The ends lost 0 bases at V and 1 base at J; junction bases unmatched: 5. The CDR3 DNA reads TGTGCCAGCAGTTACTCCCCGACAGGGACCCAAGAGACCCAGTACTTC. Translating it yields CASSYSPTGTQETQYF.

The chain links TRBV15 to TRBJ1-2; no definite D call. Germline values: CDR1 LNHNV, CDR2 YYDKDF (reference sequence). The V and J ends lost 0 bases and 4 bases respectively, with 9 bases between them. The CDR3 has 14 residues. CDR3 sequence (DNA): TGTGCCACCAGCAGAGATCCGTTGGCCTATGGCTACACCTTC. It specifies CATSRDPLAYGYTF.

The chain carries TRBV6-6 and TRBJ1-2; tentatively, D is TRBD1 (5 bases). The CDR3 has 14 residues. CDR1 is MNHNY, CDR2 SVGAGI, per germline (reference sequence). The V end lost 3 bases, the J end lost 3 bases, and 11 bases lay between the germline ends. CDR3 DNA: TGTGCCAGCAGTTATCAGCCCAGGGACTATGGCTACACCTTC. Translation gives CASSYQPRDYGYTF.

J is TRBJ1-1 and V is TRBV28; no firm D call. Per the germline V gene, CDR1 is MDHEN and CDR2 is SYDVKM. The V gene lost 8 bases and the J gene lost 3 bases, with 10 bases spanning the gap. CDR3 length: 12 residues. The CDR3 region has the DNA TGTGCCAGCCGCCTCGGGTACACTGAAGCTTTCTTT. It yields the protein CASRLGYTEAFF.

By frequency in the sample, this clone is medium-sized. The chain is built from TRBV5-1 and TRBJ1-1; TRBD1 might be the D (5 bases). This CDR3 has 16 amino acids. Germline V gene sequence: CDR1 SGHRS, CDR2 YFSETQ. Trimming pared 4 bases from V and 0 bases from J, leaving 16 bases between. The CDR3 DNA sequence: TGCGCCAGCAGCCCACGAGAGGGACTAATGAACACTGAAGCTTTCTTT. Its translation is CASSPREGLMNTEAFF.

This rearrangement joins TRBV5-1 to TRBJ2-7; D not resolved. V lost 0 bases and J 6 bases, leaving 16 bases between the germline ends. The CDR3 extends over 15 amino acids. The V gene's germline CDR1 is SGHRS and CDR2 YFSETQ. The CDR3 here is CASSLVIERSVEQYF. In DNA form, the CDR3 reads TGCGCCAGCAGCTTGGTAATCGAGAGGTCGGTCGAGCAGTACTTC.

V gene TRBV2 combines with J gene TRBJ2-6; tentatively, D is TRBD2 (5 bases). This CDR3 spans 15 amino acids. Germline values: CDR1 SNHLY, CDR2 FYNNEI. V lost 6 bases, J lost 4 bases, and 13 bases lay in between. DNA of the CDR3: TGTGCCAGCAGCTGGACTCGCTCAGGGGCCAACGTCCTGACTTTC. It yields the protein CASSWTRSGANVLTF.

The V gene is TRBV7-9, the J gene TRBJ1-5, with D unresolved. This CDR3 spans 17 amino acids. V was clipped by 2 bases and J by 2 bases, with 16 bases between them. Per the germline V gene, CDR1 is SEHNR and CDR2 is FQNEAQ (reference sequence). The CDR3 DNA reads TGTGCCAGCAGCTTATCCAGACAAGGCTCCGGCAATCAGCCCCAGCATTTT. Translation: CASSLSRQGSGNQPQHF. Full variable domain (rest looked up from reference TRBV7-9 and TRBJ1-5): DTGVSQNPRHKITKRGQNVTFRCDPISEHNRLYWYRQTLGQGPEFLTYFQNEAQLEKSRLLSDRFSAERPKGSFSTLEIQRTEQGDSAMYLCASSLSRQGSGNQPQHFGDGTRLSIL.

The rearrangement uses TRBV30 and TRBJ1-2, with a weak D call TRBD1 (6 bases). The CDR3 sequence is 12 residues long. V lost 4 bases and J lost 5, with 11 bases in between. CDR1 is GTSNPN, CDR2 SVGIG, per germline (reference sequence). CDR3 loop: CAWIGTTYGYTF. The CDR3 DNA is TGTGCCTGGATTGGGACAACATATGGCTACACCTTC. Looking up the rest from reference TRBV30 and TRBJ1-2 gives the full variable domain: SQTIHQWPATLVQPVGSPLSLECTVEGTSNPNLYWYRQAAGRGLQLLFYSVGIGQISSEVPQNLSASRPQDRQFILSSKKLLLSDSGFYLCAWIGTTYGYTFGSGTRLTVV.

The chain recombines TRBV5-4 with TRBJ2-3; 9 nucleotides agree with TRBD1. With 2 bases clipped from V and 5 bases from J, the junction kept 6 bases outside the gene matches. This CDR3 region has 15 residues. The V gene's germline CDR1 is SGHNT and CDR2 YYREEE (reference sequence). The CDR3 reads CASSFTYRGRDTQYF. The CDR3 DNA is TGTGCCAGCAGCTTTACTTACAGGGGGCGAGATACGCAGTATTTT. The full variable domain, completed using reference TRBV5-4 and TRBJ2-3, is ETGVTQSPTHLIKTRGQQVTLRCSSQSGHNTVSWYQQALGQGPQFIFQYYREEENGRGNFPPRFSGLQFPNYSSELNVNALELDDSALYLCASSFTYRGRDTQYFGPGTRLTVL.

The J gene is TRBJ2-7, the V gene TRBV11-2, with 7 bases matching TRBD2. V dropped 0 bases and J dropped 4; count of bases not matched to a gene: 9. This CDR3 has 16 amino acids. Germline V lookup: CDR1 SGHAT, CDR2 FQNNGV. CDR3 amino acids: CASSLDPFSGTYEQYF. CDR3 nucleotides: TGTGCCAGCAGCTTAGACCCCTTCAGCGGGACTTACGAGCAGTACTTC.

The V gene is TRBV7-3, the J gene TRBJ2-7; TRBD2 matches 9 bases. The CDR3 is made up of 14 amino acids. Trimming took 2 bases from V and 2 from J; bases not matched to a gene: 1. Germline loops: CDR1 SGHTA, CDR2 FQGTGA. The CDR3 here is CASSLGGRAYEQYF. Here the CDR3 DNA reads TGTGCCAGCAGCTTAGGCGGGAGGGCCTACGAGCAGTACTTC.

V usage is TRBV19 and J usage is TRBJ1-5, with D hard to call. The ends were cut back, 6 bases at V and 1 base at J, with 10 bases in the middle. There are 14 residues in the CDR3. Germline V gene lookup returns CDR1 LNHDA and CDR2 SQIVND (reference sequence). The CDR3 here is CASRGRVSNQPQHF. CDR3 coding DNA: TGTGCCAGTAGAGGGAGGGTGAGCAATCAGCCCCAGCATTTT.

V usage is TRBV11-3 and J usage is TRBJ1-1; D uncertain. This CDR3 spans 12 amino acids. Trimming removed 2 bases from V and 4 bases from J, with 5 bases in between. CDR1 SGHNT and CDR2 YENEEA come from the germline V gene. CDR3: CASSLTGTEAFF. Here the CDR3 DNA reads TGTGCCAGCAGCTTAACGGGCACTGAAGCTTTCTTT.

The table lists this clone with a count of one. The chain couples TRBV6-1 to TRBJ2-7; 13 bases map to TRBD2. Germline V gives CDR1 MNHNS, CDR2 SASEGT. Trimming at V came to 6 bases and at J to 2 bases, leaving 4 bases not matched to a gene. This CDR3 has 15 residues. CDR3 nucleotides: TGTGCCAGCAGCGAAACTAGCGGGAGGGCCTACGAGCAGTACTTC. Translating it yields CASSETSGRAYEQYF.

The V call is TRBV30, the J call TRBJ1-3, with 8 bases identical to TRBD1. The trim removed 0 bases at V and 3 bases at J, leaving 1 base unmatched. The CDR3 is made up of 14 amino acids. CDR1 GTSNPN and CDR2 SVGIG come from the germline V gene (reference sequence). In DNA form, the CDR3 reads TGTGCCTGGAGTGTTACAGGGGGTGGAAACACCATATATTTT. Protein sequence: CAWSVTGGGNTIYF.

The V gene is TRBV5-4, the J gene TRBJ2-7, with 10 positions matching TRBD2. This CDR3 region has 17 residues. The J segment lost 3 bases and the V segment lost 3 bases, leaving 12 bases of the junction unmatched. CDR1 and CDR2 from the germline V gene are SGHNT and YYREEE (reference sequence). The CDR3 DNA reads as TGTGCCAGCAGCTCTGGTCGGACTAGCGGAGACCTCTACGAGCAGTACTTC. This encodes CASSSGRTSGDLYEQYF. Full variable domain (remainder filled in from reference TRBV5-4 and TRBJ2-7): ETGVTQSPTHLIKTRGQQVTLRCSSQSGHNTVSWYQQALGQGPQFIFQYYREEENGRGNFPPRFSGLQFPNYSSELNVNALELDDSALYLCASSSGRTSGDLYEQYFGPGTRLTVT.

The genes are TRBV6-5 and TRBJ1-4; 10 bases match TRBD1. This CDR3 is 14 amino acids long. Trimming at V came to 5 bases and at J to 3 bases, leaving 0 bases not matched to a gene. Per the germline V gene, CDR1 is MNHEY and CDR2 is SVGAGI. The CDR3, as DNA: TGTGCCAGCAGTGACAGGGGGCCTAATGAAAAACTGTTTTTT. It translates to CASSDRGPNEKLFF.

The V call is TRBV19, the J call TRBJ2-7, with 7 bases aligning to TRBD2. This CDR3 has 12 amino acids. Germline assignment: CDR1 LNHDA and CDR2 SQIVND (reference sequence). Trimming cost V 3 bases and J 6 bases; bases outside gene matches: 2. The CDR3, as DNA: TGTGCCAGTAGTATGCGGGGGAGCGAGCAGTACTTC. Translating it yields CASSMRGSEQYF.

The rearrangement uses TRBV7-9 and TRBJ2-5, with 9 bases fitting TRBD2. With 2 bases clipped from V and 2 bases from J, the junction kept 15 bases outside the gene matches. The V gene's germline CDR1 is SEHNR and CDR2 FQNEAQ (reference sequence). This CDR3 has 19 residues. CDR3 nucleotide sequence: TGTGCCAGCAGCTTAACACCCTTTAAGAGCGGGAGGCCACAAGAGACCCAGTACTTC. Encoded protein: CASSLTPFKSGRPQETQYF. The full variable domain, with the rest looked up from reference TRBV7-9 and TRBJ2-5, is DTGVSQNPRHKITKRGQNVTFRCDPISEHNRLYWYRQTLGQGPEFLTYFQNEAQLEKSRLLSDRFSAERPKGSFSTLEIQRTEQGDSAMYLCASSLTPFKSGRPQETQYFGPGTRLLVL.

This sequence joins TRBV4-3 and TRBJ1-5; the match to TRBD1 covers 7 bases. V shed 7 bases and J 4 bases; nucleotides not matched to a gene: 13. The germline V gene encodes CDR1 LGHNA and CDR2 YSLEER. The CDR3 is 16 residues long. The CDR3, as DNA: TGCGCCAGCATGATACCCCGGGACAGTAAGAATCAGCCCCAGCATTTT. Translating gives CASMIPRDSKNQPQHF.

The chain joins TRBV10-1 to TRBJ2-1; 7 bases are a match to TRBD2. V shed 0 bases and J 8 bases; nucleotides not matched to a gene: 7. This CDR3 has 15 amino acids. CDR1 WNHNN and CDR2 SYGVQD come from the germline V gene (reference sequence). The CDR3 loop reads CASSESAGETDEQFF. Here the CDR3 DNA reads TGCGCCAGCAGTGAGTCGGCGGGAGAAACGGATGAGCAGTTCTTC.

This clone was recorded once. The V gene is TRBV9, the J gene TRBJ2-5; TRBD2 might be the D (5 bases). V lost 1 base and J lost 3, with 13 bases in between. This CDR3 region has 15 residues. The germline CDR1 and CDR2 sequences are SGDLS and YYNGEE. The CDR3 reads CASSVSSRREETQYF. The CDR3 DNA sequence: TGTGCCAGCAGCGTATCTAGCCGGCGGGAAGAGACCCAGTACTTC.

This chain links TRBV25-1 with TRBJ1-5, with D possibly being TRBD1 (5 bases). Germline-derived CDR1 and CDR2 are MGHDK and SYGVNS. With 1 base removed from V and 5 bases from J, the gap between germline ends came to 12 bases. The CDR3 loop spans 15 amino acids. CDR3 protein: CASSESGVWDQPQHF. CDR3 nucleotide sequence: TGTGCCAGCAGTGAATCGGGGGTATGGGATCAGCCCCAGCATTTT. The entire variable domain, with the rest obtained from reference TRBV25-1 and TRBJ1-5, is as follows: EADIYQTPRYLVIGTGKKITLECSQTMGHDKMYWYQQDPGMELHLIHYSYGVNSTEKGDLSSESTVSRIRTEHFPLTLESARPSHTSQYLCASSESGVWDQPQHFGDGTRLSIL.